The T cell receptor (beta chain) under discussion was sequenced for a study of T cell responses to AZD1222 COVID-19 vaccine. Study results and limitations: CD4 TCRs covered the whole spike, strongest at regions 160-218 and 743-854.

The repertoire was sequenced with immunoSEQ multiplex PCR; TCRdb's copy has only in-frame clones and lacks some. In the table there are 150,000 to 200,000 clones, approximately 88% of which are singletons. A remark on this clone: What it recognizes is unknown.

The CDR3 length is 17 residues. The trim removed 6 bases at V and 5 bases at J, leaving 9 bases unmatched. The germline V gene encodes CDR1 LNHDA and CDR2 SQIVND (reference sequence). This TCR was recovered from an adult in good health. Sequenced material: peripheral blood, taken on day 0 of AZD1222 vaccination. The chain recombines TRBV19 with TRBJ2-2; 13 positions match TRBD2. CDR3 coding DNA: TGTGCCAGTAGCAAGACTAGCGGGGGGTTTGGTACCGGGGAGCTGTTTTTT. Amino acids: CASSKTSGGFGTGELFF.